This T cell receptor beta chain was captured in a study of blood T cells in healthy people across ages (dated by TCRdb to between 2014 and 2017). With respect to the entire study: In model experiments, roughly one uniquely barcoded TCR beta cDNA molecule per two T cells was captured by template switching. To avoid experimental bias, donors of different ages were spread randomly across the sequencing lanes. Two additional independent replicas of 1 million unique cDNA reads from the same blood draw were analyzed for two donors (one aged 18 to 30 and one aged 80 or older). Using deep sequencing normalized with unique cDNA molecular identifiers, the study measured how TCR beta repertoire diversity changes with age. Four age groups were formed from the donors: young (average around 15 years), middle-aged (just under 40), aged (roughly 56) and long-lived (about 75). What the authors observed across the whole study: Observed TCR beta diversity per million T cells fell roughly linearly with age, and a significant reduction was already apparent by age about 36. Bulk unsorted PBMC profiling prevented conclusive comparison of naive and antigen-experienced compartments. Donor CMV infection status was unknown, potentially confounding age-related changes in expanded clonotypes. The percentage of naive T cells measured by flow cytometry correlated strongly with observed TCR beta diversity. Compared with the aged group, the long-lived group had more naive CD4+ T cells, fewer expanded clones and increased TCR diversity, suggesting age selection. Estimates of total diversity based on one million sequenced T cells were regarded as lower bounds and as underestimates.

Measured from the cysteine to the phenylalanine, the CDR3 is 15 residues long. The only DNA kept is the CDR3, 45 bases in frame from the first base. V and J lose 6 bases and 6 bases, and a span of 17 bases separates them. CDR1 MDHEN and CDR2 SYDVKM are derived from the germline V gene. The library came from 5' RACE. This sample was sequenced with an Illumina HiSeq 2500. A second PCR of 7 to 11 cycles was performed with a sample-barcoded 5' primer and a J-beta primer mix. A template-switch 5' adaptor carrying 12 random nucleotides introduced a unique molecular identifier onto each TCR beta cDNA molecule. Each sample yielded at least 2.5 million CDR3-containing paired-end reads. First-strand cDNA synthesis was performed from all RNA using the Mint cDNA synthesis kit, with priming by a TRBC-specific oligonucleotide. Following uracil-DNA glycosylase treatment, a first 18-cycle PCR with universal primers M1SS and BC2_uni_R was performed on all cDNA. In the authors' own workflow: Each sample was normalized by randomly selecting 1 million high-quality reads, each carrying a distinct molecular identifier. Reads with shared molecular identifiers were discarded instead of being binned into consensus sequences. MiTCR, with a Q25 quality threshold and the strictest error-elimination algorithm, was used for CDR3 identification, clonotype clustering and error correction. A nonparametric unseen species model with Euler transformation was used to estimate lower-bound total TCR beta diversity. The public reads were run again by TCRdb, first through fastp at Q25 and then through MiXCR, and only productive beta chains were kept. Each entry is one CDR3 protein sequence, shown with its most common DNA and genes. TCRdb's processing, not the authors' own work, is the source of the V and J calls. Present in this sample are hundreds of thousands of distinct CDR3 sequences, roughly two fifths of which were seen just once. The ten largest clones represent around 30% of the sample.

The donors were about 40 Caucasian individuals from Russia, aged roughly 6 to 100 years, who were systemically healthy. Ten milliliters of peripheral blood were drawn from each donor into EDTA-treated Vacutainer tubes. PBMCs were isolated by Ficoll-Paque density-gradient centrifugation, with at least 7 million obtained per sample. Trizol reagent was used to extract total RNA from the PBMCs, yielding at least 6 micrograms per sample. The percentages of naive CD45RAhigh/CD27high T cells were determined by flow cytometry on a PBMC aliquot from every donor. In the case of this clonotype: It lacks a known antigen. Base qualities are not at hand, and no much larger clone is one base apart.

The specimen was blood. The receptor's source is an elderly man in good health. The chain is assembled from TRBV28 and TRBJ2-2; no D gene is confidently identified. The encoded CDR3 is CASSSYWGLAGELFF. The nucleotide sequence is TGTGCCAGCAGCAGCTATTGGGGATTGGCCGGGGAGCTGTTTTTT.